The present entry profiles one T cell receptor (beta chain) with its context. The sample is drawn from a study of technical replicates of blood from a handful of donors. Libraries were prepared by immunoSEQ multiplex PCR; TCRdb keeps only in-frame clonotypes and omits some of them. The sample contains more than 65,000 clones, 90% to 95% of which appear only once. The receptor was isolated from a human donor in good health. Some clones in this sample may be carry-over from other donors' samples. Sequences were obtained from T cells isolated from PBMCs.

The CDR3 DNA follows: TGTGCCAGCAGCCAATGGACAGGGGGCAATGAGCAGTTCTTC. Protein: CASSQWTGGNEQFF. V and J are TRBV14 and TRBJ2-1; 10 nucleotides match TRBD1. Trimming cost V 2 bases and J 6 bases; bases outside gene matches: 1. CDR1 is SGHDN and CDR2 is FVKESK in the germline V gene. This CDR3 contains 14 residues.